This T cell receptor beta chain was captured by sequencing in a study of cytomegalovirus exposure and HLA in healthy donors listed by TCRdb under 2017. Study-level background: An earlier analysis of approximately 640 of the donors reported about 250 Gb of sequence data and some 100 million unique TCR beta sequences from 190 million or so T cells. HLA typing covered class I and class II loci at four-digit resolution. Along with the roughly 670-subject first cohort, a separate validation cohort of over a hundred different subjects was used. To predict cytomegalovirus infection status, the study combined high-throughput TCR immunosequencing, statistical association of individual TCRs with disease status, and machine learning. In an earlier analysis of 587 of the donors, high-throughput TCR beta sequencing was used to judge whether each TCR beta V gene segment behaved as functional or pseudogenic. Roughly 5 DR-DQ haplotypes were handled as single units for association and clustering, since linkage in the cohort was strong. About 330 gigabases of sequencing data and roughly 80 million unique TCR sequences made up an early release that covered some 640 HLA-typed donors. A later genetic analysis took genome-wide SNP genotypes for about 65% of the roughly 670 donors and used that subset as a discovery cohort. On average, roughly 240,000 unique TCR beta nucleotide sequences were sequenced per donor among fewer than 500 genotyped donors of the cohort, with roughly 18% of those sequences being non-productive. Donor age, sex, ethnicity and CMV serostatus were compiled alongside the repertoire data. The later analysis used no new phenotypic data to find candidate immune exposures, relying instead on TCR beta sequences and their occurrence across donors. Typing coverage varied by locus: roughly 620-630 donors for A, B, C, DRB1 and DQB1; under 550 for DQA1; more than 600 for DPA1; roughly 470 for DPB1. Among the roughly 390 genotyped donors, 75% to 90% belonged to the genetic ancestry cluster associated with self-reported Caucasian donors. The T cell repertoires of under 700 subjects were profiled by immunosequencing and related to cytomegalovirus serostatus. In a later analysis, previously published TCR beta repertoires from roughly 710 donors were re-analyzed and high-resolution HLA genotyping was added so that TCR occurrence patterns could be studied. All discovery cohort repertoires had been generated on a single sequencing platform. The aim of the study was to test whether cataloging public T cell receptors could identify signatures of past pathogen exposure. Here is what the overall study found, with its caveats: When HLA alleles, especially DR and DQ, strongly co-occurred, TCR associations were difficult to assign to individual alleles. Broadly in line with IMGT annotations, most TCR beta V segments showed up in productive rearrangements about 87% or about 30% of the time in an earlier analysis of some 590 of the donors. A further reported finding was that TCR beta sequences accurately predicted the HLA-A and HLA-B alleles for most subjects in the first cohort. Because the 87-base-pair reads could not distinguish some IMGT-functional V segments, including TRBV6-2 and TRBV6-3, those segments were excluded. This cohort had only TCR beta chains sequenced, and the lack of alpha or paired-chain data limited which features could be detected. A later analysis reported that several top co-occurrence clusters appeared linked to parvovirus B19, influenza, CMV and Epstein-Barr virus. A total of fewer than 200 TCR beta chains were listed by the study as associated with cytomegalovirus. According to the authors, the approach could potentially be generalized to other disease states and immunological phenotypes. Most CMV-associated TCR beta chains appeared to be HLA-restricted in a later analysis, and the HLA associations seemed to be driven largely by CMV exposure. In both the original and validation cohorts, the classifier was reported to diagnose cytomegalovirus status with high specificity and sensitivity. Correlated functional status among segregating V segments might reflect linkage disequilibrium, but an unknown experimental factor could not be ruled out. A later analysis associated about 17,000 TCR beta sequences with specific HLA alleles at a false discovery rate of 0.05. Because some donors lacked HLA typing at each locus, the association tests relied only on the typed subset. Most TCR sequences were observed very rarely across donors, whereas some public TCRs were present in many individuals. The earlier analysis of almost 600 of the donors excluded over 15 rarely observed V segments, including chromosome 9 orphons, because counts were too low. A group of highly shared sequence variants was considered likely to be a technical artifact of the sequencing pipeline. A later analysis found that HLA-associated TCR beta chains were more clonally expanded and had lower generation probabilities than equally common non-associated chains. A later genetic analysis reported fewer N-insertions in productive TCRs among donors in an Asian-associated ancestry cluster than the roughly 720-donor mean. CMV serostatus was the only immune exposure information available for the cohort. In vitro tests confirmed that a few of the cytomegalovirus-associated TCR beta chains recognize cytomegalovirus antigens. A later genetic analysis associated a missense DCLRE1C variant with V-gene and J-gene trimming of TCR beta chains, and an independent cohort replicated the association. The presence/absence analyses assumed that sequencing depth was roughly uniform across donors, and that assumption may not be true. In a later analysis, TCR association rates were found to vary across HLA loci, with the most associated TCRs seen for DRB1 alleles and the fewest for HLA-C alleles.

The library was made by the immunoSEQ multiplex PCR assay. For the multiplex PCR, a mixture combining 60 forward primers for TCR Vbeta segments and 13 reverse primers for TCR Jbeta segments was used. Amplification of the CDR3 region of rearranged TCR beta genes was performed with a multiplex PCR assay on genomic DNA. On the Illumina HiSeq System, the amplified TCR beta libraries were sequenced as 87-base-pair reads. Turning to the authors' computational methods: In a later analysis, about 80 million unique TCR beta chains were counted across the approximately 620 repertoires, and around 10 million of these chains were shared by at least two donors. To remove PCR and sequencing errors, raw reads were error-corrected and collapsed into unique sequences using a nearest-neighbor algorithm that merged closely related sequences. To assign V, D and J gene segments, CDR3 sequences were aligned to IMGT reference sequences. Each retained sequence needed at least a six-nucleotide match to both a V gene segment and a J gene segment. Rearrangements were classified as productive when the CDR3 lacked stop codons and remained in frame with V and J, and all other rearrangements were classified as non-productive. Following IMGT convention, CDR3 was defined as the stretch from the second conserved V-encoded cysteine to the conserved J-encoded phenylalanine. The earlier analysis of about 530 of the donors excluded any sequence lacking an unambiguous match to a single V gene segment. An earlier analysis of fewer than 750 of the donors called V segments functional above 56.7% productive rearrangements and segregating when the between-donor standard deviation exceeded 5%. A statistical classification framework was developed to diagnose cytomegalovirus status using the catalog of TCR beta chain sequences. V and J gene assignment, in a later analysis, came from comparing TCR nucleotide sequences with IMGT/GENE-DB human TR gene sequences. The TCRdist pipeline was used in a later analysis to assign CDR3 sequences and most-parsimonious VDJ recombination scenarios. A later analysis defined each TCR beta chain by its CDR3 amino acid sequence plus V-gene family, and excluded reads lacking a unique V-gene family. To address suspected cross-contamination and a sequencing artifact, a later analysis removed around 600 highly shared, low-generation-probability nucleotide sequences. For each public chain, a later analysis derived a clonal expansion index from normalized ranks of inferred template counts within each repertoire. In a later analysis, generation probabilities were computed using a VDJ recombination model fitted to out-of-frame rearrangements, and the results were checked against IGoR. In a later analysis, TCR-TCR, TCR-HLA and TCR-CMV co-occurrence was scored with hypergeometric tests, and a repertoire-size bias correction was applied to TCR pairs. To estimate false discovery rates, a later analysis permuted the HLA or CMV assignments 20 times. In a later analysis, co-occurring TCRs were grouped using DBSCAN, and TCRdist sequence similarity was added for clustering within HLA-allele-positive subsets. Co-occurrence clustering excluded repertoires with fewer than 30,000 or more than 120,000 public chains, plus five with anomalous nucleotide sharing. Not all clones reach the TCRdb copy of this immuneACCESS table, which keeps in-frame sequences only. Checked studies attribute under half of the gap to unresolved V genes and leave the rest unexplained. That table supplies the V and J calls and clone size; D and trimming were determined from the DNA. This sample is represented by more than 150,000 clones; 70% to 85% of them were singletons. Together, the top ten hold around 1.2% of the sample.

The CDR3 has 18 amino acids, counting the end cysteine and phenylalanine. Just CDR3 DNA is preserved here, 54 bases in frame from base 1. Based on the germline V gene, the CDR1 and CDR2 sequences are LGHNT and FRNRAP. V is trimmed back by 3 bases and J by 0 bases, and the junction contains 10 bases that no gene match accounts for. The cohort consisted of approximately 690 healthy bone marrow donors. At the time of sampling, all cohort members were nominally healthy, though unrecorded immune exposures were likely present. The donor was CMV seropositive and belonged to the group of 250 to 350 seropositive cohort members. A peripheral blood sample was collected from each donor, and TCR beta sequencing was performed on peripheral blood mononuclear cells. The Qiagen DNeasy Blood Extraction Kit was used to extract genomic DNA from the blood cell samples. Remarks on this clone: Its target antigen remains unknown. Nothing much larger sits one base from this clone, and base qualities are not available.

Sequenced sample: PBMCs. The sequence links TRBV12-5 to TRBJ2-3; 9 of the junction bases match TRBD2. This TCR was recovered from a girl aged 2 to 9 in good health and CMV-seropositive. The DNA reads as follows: TGTGCTAGTGGTTTCGAAGCGGGAGGAATTTTTAGCACAGATACGCAGTATTTT. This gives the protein CASGFEAGGIFSTDTQYF.